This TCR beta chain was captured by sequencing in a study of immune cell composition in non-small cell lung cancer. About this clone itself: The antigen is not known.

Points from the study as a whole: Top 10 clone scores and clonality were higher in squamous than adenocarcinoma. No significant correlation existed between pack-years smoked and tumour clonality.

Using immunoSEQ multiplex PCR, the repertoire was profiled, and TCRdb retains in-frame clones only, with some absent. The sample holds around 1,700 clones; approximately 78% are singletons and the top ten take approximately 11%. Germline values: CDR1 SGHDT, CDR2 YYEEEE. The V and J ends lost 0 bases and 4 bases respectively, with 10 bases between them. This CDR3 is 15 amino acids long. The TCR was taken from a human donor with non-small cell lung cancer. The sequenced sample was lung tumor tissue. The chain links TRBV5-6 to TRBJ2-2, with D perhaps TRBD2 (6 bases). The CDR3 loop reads CASSLDPGGTGELFF. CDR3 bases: TGTGCCAGCAGCTTGGATCCCGGGGGCACCGGGGAGCTGTTTTTT.